The present TCR beta chain was sequenced within a study of cytomegalovirus exposure and HLA in healthy donors (dated 2017 in TCRdb). Background on the whole study: An earlier analysis of under 600 of the donors reported about 250 Gb of sequence data and 117 million unique TCR beta sequences from about 180 million T cells. To study patterns of TCR occurrence, a later analysis re-analyzed previously published TCR beta repertoires from 550 to 800 donors and added high-resolution HLA genotyping. Both class I and class II loci were covered by HLA typing, at four-digit resolution. Besides the first cohort of around 670 subjects, a separate validation cohort made up of roughly 120 different subjects was used. Because of strong linkage in the cohort, roughly five DR-DQ haplotypes were treated as single units for association and clustering. Typing coverage varied by locus: about 620-640 donors for A, B, C, DRB1 and DQB1; around 560 for DQA1; over 600 for DPA1; 450 to 480 for DPB1. Alongside the repertoire data, information on donor age, sex, ethnicity and CMV serostatus was compiled. The later analysis used no new phenotypic data to find candidate immune exposures, relying instead on TCR beta sequences and their occurrence across donors. An early release covering roughly 600 HLA-typed donors comprised about 300 gigabases of sequencing data and 65 million to 100 million unique TCR sequences. Among the roughly 390 genotyped donors, around 81% belonged to the genetic ancestry cluster associated with self-reported Caucasian donors. All discovery cohort repertoires had been generated on a single sequencing platform. The study was designed to test whether signatures of past pathogen exposure could be identified by cataloging public T cell receptors. Among roughly 400 genotyped donors of the cohort, an average of around 240,000 unique TCR beta nucleotide sequences was sequenced per donor, of which about 19% were non-productive. The T cell repertoires of about 700 subjects were profiled by immunosequencing and related to cytomegalovirus serostatus. An earlier analysis of around 580 of the donors used high-throughput TCR beta sequencing to judge whether each TCR beta V gene segment behaved as functional or pseudogenic. To predict cytomegalovirus infection status, the study brought together high-throughput TCR immunosequencing, statistical association of individual TCRs with disease status, and machine learning. A later genetic analysis used genome-wide SNP genotypes for about 60% of the roughly 670 donors, treating that subset as a discovery cohort.

The cohort comprised under 700 healthy bone marrow donors. All cohort members were sampled while nominally healthy, although unrecorded immune exposures were likely present. The donor tested CMV seronegative and was one of the 352 seronegative cohort members. A peripheral blood sample was provided by each donor, and peripheral blood mononuclear cells were used for TCR beta sequencing. The Qiagen DNeasy Blood Extraction Kit was used to extract genomic DNA from the blood cell samples. The germline V end is reduced by 4 bases and the J end by 8 bases; junction bases left unmatched: 7. CDR1 and CDR2, per the germline V gene (reference sequence), are GTSNPN and SVGIG. From the cysteine through the phenylalanine, the CDR3 covers 13 amino acids. Of the read, only the CDR3 DNA is kept; its 39 bases are in frame from base 1. Library preparation employed the immunoSEQ multiplex PCR assay. For the multiplex PCR, a mixture combining 60 forward primers for TCR Vbeta segments and 13 reverse primers for TCR Jbeta segments was used. The CDR3 region of rearranged TCR beta genes was amplified from genomic DNA by a multiplex PCR assay. The Illumina HiSeq System was used to sequence the amplified TCR beta libraries as 87-base-pair reads. The original methods were these. In a later analysis, some 80 million unique TCR beta chains were counted across the 690 or so repertoires, and about 9.9 million of these chains were shared by at least two donors. To remove PCR and sequencing errors, raw reads were error-corrected and collapsed into unique sequences using a nearest-neighbor algorithm that merged closely related sequences. CDR3 sequences were aligned to IMGT reference sequences to assign V, D and J gene segments. For a sequence to be retained, at least a six-nucleotide match to both a V gene segment and a J gene segment was required. Rearrangements were called productive when the CDR3 lacked stop codons and stayed in frame with V and J; all others were non-productive. CDR3 was defined according to IMGT convention as the region running from the second conserved V-encoded cysteine to the conserved J-encoded phenylalanine. Sequences without an unambiguous match to a single V gene segment were excluded from the earlier analysis of 587 of the donors. In an earlier analysis of some 590 of the donors, a V segment was called functional when productive rearrangements were above 56.7%, and segregating when the standard deviation between donors exceeded 5%. To diagnose cytomegalovirus status from the catalog of TCR beta chain sequences, a statistical classification framework was built. V and J gene assignment, in a later analysis, came from comparing TCR nucleotide sequences with IMGT/GENE-DB human TR gene sequences. Using the TCRdist pipeline, a later analysis assigned CDR3 sequences along with most-parsimonious VDJ recombination scenarios. In a later analysis, each TCR beta chain was defined by its CDR3 amino acid sequence together with its V-gene family, and reads without a unique V-gene family were excluded. In a later analysis, 500 to 650 highly shared, low-generation-probability nucleotide sequences were removed to address suspected cross-contamination and a sequencing artifact. For each public chain, a later analysis derived a clonal expansion index from normalized ranks of inferred template counts within each repertoire. Generation probabilities in a later analysis came from a VDJ recombination model fitted to out-of-frame rearrangements, and those results were checked against IGoR. Hypergeometric tests were used in a later analysis to score TCR-TCR, TCR-HLA and TCR-CMV co-occurrence, with a repertoire-size bias correction applied to the TCR pairs. False discovery rates were estimated in a later analysis by permuting HLA or CMV assignments 20 times. In a later analysis, co-occurring TCRs were grouped using DBSCAN, and TCRdist sequence similarity was added for clustering within HLA-allele-positive subsets. Repertoires with fewer than 30,000 or more than 120,000 public chains were left out of co-occurrence clustering, as were a handful of repertoires with anomalous nucleotide sharing. Not all clones reach the TCRdb copy of this immuneACCESS table, which keeps in-frame sequences only. Checked studies attribute under half of the gap to unresolved V genes and leave the rest unexplained. V, J and clone size are those of that table, while D and trimming were read from the DNA. Recorded for this sample are about 99,000 clones; roughly 78% of them occurred a single time. Approximately 2% of the sample rests with the top ten.

Overall study outcomes, separate from this receptor: Because HLA typing was missing for some donors at each locus, association tests included only the typed subset. In a later analysis, most CMV-associated TCR beta chains were found to appear HLA-restricted, with HLA associations seemingly driven largely by CMV exposure. In an earlier analysis of some 540 of the donors, most TCR beta V segments appeared in productive rearrangements about 90% or about 30% of the time, broadly matching IMGT annotations. Most TCR sequences were seen in very few donors, while some public TCRs were found in many individuals. In vitro tests confirmed that a few of the cytomegalovirus-associated TCR beta chains recognize cytomegalovirus antigens. In a later analysis, HLA-associated TCR beta chains were found to be more clonally expanded and to have lower generation probabilities than equally common non-associated chains. According to a later analysis, parvovirus B19, influenza, CMV and Epstein-Barr virus appeared linked to several top co-occurrence clusters. The cohort was sequenced for TCR beta chains only, and without alpha or paired-chain data the features that could be detected were limited. In a later genetic analysis, a missense DCLRE1C variant was associated with V-gene and J-gene trimming of TCR beta chains, and the association was replicated in an independent cohort. The study listed around 160 TCR beta chains as associated with cytomegalovirus. At a false discovery rate of 0.05, a later analysis linked under 20,000 TCR beta sequences to specific HLA alleles. Because counts were too low, seventeen rarely observed V segments, including chromosome 9 orphons, were left out of the earlier analysis of 500 to 650 of the donors. In a later genetic analysis, fewer N-insertions in productive TCRs were reported among donors in an Asian-associated ancestry cluster than the approximately 710-donor mean. Immune exposure information for the cohort was limited to CMV serostatus. The sequencing pipeline was judged likely to have produced a cluster of highly shared sequence variants as a technical artifact. The classifier was reported to diagnose cytomegalovirus status with high specificity and sensitivity in both the original and validation cohorts. In a later analysis, the rate of TCR association differed among HLA loci, with DRB1 alleles having the most associated TCRs and HLA-C alleles having the fewest. The presence/absence analyses assumed that sequencing depth was roughly uniform across donors, and that assumption may not be true. According to the authors, the approach could potentially be generalized to other disease states and immunological phenotypes. A further reported finding was that TCR beta sequences accurately predicted the HLA-A and HLA-B alleles for most subjects in the first cohort. Some IMGT-functional V segments, including TRBV6-2 and TRBV6-3, could not be distinguished by the 87-base-pair reads and were therefore excluded. When HLA alleles, especially DR and DQ, strongly co-occurred, TCR associations were difficult to assign to individual alleles. Correlated functional status among segregating V segments might be attributable to linkage disequilibrium, but an unknown experimental factor could not be ruled out.

For this clone: Which antigen it targets is not known. No much larger clone exists at a distance of one base, and base qualities are not known.

The source is a middle-aged woman in good health and CMV-seronegative. The chain couples TRBV30 to TRBJ1-4; 7 bases in the junction line up with TRBD1. The sequencing sample was made of PBMCs. The bases are TGTGCCTGGAAGGGACAGCCCGGGGAAAAACTGTTTTTT. The encoded protein is CAWKGQPGEKLFF.